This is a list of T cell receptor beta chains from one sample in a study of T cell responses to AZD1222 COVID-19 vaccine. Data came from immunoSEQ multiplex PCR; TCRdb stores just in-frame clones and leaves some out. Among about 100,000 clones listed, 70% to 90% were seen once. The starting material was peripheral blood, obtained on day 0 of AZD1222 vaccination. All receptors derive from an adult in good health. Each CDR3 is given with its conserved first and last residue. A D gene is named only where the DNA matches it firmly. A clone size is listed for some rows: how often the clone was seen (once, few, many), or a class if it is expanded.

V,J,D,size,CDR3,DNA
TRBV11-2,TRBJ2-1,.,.,CASSLTGDNEQFF,TGTGCCAGCAGCTTAACAGGAGACAATGAGCAGTTCTTC
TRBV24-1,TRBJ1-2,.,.,CATSDPGRSYGYTF,TGTGCCACCAGTGATCCCGGACGGTCCTATGGCTACACCTTC
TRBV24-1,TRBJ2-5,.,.,CATGSGSEETQYF,TGTGCCACCGGGTCAGGTTCGGAAGAGACCCAGTACTTC
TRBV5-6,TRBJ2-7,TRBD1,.,CASSPSGTDSYEQYF,TGTGCCAGCAGCCCCTCGGGGACAGACTCCTACGAGCAGTACTTC
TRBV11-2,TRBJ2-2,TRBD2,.,CASSQAGDLGGELFF,TGTGCCAGCAGCCAGGCGGGGGACCTGGGCGGGGAGCTGTTTTTT
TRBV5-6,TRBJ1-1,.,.,CASSSRIKDTEAFF,TGTGCCAGCAGCTCCCGAATTAAGGACACTGAAGCTTTCTTT
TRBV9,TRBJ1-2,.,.,CASSVGRGGGYTF,TGTGCCAGCAGCGTAGGACGGGGGGGTGGCTACACCTTC
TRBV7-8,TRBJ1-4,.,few,CASSLVWGSTNEKLFF,TGTGCCAGCAGCTTAGTGTGGGGATCGACTAATGAAAAACTGTTTTTT
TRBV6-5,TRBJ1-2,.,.,CASSYEGRDTF,TGTGCCAGCAGTTACGAGGGCCGAGACACCTTC
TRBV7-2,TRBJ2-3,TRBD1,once,CASSPGTGRIDTQYF,TGTGCCAGCAGCCCCGGGACAGGGAGGATAGATACGCAGTATTTT
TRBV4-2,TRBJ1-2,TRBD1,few,CASSRQFRDRRNYGYTF,TGTGCCAGCAGCCGCCAATTCCGGGACAGGCGTAACTATGGCTACACCTTC
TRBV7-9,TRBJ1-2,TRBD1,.,CASSLVGRTGPNYGYTF,TGTGCCAGCAGCTTGGTCGGACGGACAGGTCCTAACTATGGCTACACCTTC
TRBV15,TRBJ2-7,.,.,CATSRDPLEEQYF,TGTGCCACCAGCAGAGATCCCCTAGAGGAGCAGTACTTC
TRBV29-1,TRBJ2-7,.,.,CSGRDTSYEQYF,TGCAGCGGAAGAGACACTTCCTACGAGCAGTACTTC
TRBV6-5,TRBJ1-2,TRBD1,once,CASRQGAGYTF,TGTGCCAGTAGACAGGGGGCTGGCTACACCTTC
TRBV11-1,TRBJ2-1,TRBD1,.,CASSFGTGLNEQFF,TGTGCCAGCAGCTTCGGGACAGGACTCAATGAGCAGTTCTTC
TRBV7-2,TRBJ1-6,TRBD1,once,CASSPRQGGDSPLHF,TGTGCCAGCAGCCCCAGACAGGGGGGCGATTCACCCCTCCACTTT
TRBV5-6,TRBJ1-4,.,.,CASSYRGTSTNEKLFF,TGTGCCAGCAGCTATAGGGGGACCTCAACTAATGAAAAACTGTTTTTT
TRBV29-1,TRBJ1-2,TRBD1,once,CSVVDRVDYGYTF,TGCAGCGTTGTGGACAGGGTTGACTATGGCTACACCTTC
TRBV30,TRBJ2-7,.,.,CAWSVSGVGYEQYF,TGTGCCTGGAGTGTATCAGGGGTAGGATACGAGCAGTACTTC
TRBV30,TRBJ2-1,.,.,CAWAVRSSYNEQFF,TGTGCCTGGGCAGTCAGAAGCTCCTACAATGAGCAGTTCTTC
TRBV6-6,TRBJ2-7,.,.,CASSDRDQEQYF,TGTGCCAGCAGTGACCGGGACCAGGAGCAGTACTTC
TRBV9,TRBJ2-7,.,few,CASSTGTAVEQYF,TGTGCCAGCAGCACAGGGACGGCCGTCGAGCAGTACTTC
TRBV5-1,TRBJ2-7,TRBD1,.,CASRFGQGAREQYF,TGCGCCAGCAGATTCGGACAGGGGGCTAGGGAGCAGTACTTC
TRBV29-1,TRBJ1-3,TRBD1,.,CSVDPTGAGNTIYF,TGCAGCGTCGATCCGACAGGGGCAGGAAACACCATATATTTT
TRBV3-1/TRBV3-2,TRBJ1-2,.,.,CASSHTGNYGYTF,TGTGCCAGCAGCCACACGGGAAATTATGGCTACACCTTC
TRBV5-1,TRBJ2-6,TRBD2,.,CASSWGGGAGANVLTF,TGCGCCAGCAGCTGGGGCGGGGGGGCTGGGGCCAACGTCCTGACTTTC
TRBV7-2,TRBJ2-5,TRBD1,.,CASSPQGTGRGETQYF,TGTGCCAGCAGCCCCCAAGGGACAGGGCGTGGAGAGACCCAGTACTTC
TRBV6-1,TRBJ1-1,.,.,CASSDNRALAFF,TGTGCCAGCAGTGATAACCGGGCGTTGGCTTTCTTT
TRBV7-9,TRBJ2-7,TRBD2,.,CASSSRGGPVYEQYF,TGTGCCAGCAGCTCCCGGGGAGGGCCAGTCTACGAGCAGTACTTC
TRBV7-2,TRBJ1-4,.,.,CASSPVGGNEKLFF,TGTGCCAGCAGCCCAGTGGGGGGAAATGAAAAACTGTTTTTT
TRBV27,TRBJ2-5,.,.,CASSLRGGQRQETQYF,TGTGCCAGCAGTTTAAGGGGGGGGCAGCGCCAAGAGACCCAGTACTTC
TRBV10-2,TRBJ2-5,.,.,CASGTGETQYF,TGCGCCAGCGGGACGGGAGAGACCCAGTACTTC
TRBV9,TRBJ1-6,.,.,CASSVGGFDSPLHF,TGTGCCAGCAGCGTAGGGGGATTCGATTCACCCCTCCACTTT
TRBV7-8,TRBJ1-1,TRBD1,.,CASSLARPGGKSTEAFF,TGTGCCAGCAGCTTAGCGCGGCCAGGGGGAAAGAGCACTGAAGCTTTCTTT
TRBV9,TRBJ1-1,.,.,CASSVVLGTEAFF,TGTGCCAGCAGCGTAGTCTTGGGCACTGAAGCTTTCTTT
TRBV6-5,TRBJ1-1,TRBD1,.,CASRKGQGNTEAFF,TGTGCCAGCAGAAAAGGACAGGGGAACACTGAAGCTTTCTTT
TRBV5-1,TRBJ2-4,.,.,CASSPGLLLAKNIQYF,TGCGCCAGCAGCCCAGGACTGCTCCTAGCCAAAAACATTCAGTACTTC
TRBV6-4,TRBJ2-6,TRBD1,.,CASSATGVGANVLTF,TGTGCCAGCAGCGCAACAGGGGTCGGGGCCAACGTCCTGACTTTC
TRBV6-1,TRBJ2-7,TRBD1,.,CASSDGRGPSYEQYF,TGTGCCAGCAGTGACGGCAGGGGGCCCTCCTACGAGCAGTACTTC
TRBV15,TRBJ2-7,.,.,CATSRDTLYEQYF,TGTGCCACCAGCAGGGACACCCTCTACGAGCAGTACTTC